This entry lists 21 T cell receptor beta chains sequenced from one sample in a study of CD8 T cells in ankylosing spondylitis. TCRdb redid the calling of the 5' RACE reads with MiXCR, one entry per CDR3 protein. The profile shows hundreds of thousands of distinct CDR3 sequences, roughly 32% of them singletons. The specimen sequenced was blood, either unsorted or a sorted T cell fraction (not recorded which). Source of these receptors: a male donor with ankylosing spondylitis or in good health (not recorded which).

This clonotype was seen repeatedly, ten times or more. The chain links TRBV9 to TRBJ1-1, with D possibly being TRBD1 (6 bases). Trimming stripped 3 bases from V and 7 bases from J, with 10 bases between. The CDR3 runs 12 residues. CDR1 and CDR2 (germline): SGDLS, YYNGEE. The CDR3 region has the DNA TGTGCCAGCAGCGACGGACAGCTTGAAGCTTTCTTT. It codes for CASSDGQLEAFF.

This clonotype was counted only a few times. In DNA form, the CDR3 reads TGTGCCAGCAGCTTGGGACGGGGTACTAGCACAGATACGCAGTATTTT. It yields the protein CASSLGRGTSTDTQYF. This chain joins TRBV5-5 and TRBJ2-3; a weak D match, TRBD2 (5 bases). The germline CDR1 and CDR2 sequences are SGHKS and YYEKEE (reference sequence). This CDR3 is built from 16 residues. The ends were cut back, 0 bases at V and 0 bases at J, with 11 bases in the middle.

The chain has TRBV20-1 and TRBJ2-2, with 11 bases that match TRBD2. V was pared by 3 bases and J by 2 bases, with 8 bases of the junction left unmatched. Germline CDR1 is DFQATT and CDR2 is SNEGSKA (reference sequence). The CDR3 is 17 amino acids. This chain's CDR3 is CSASPIAGGTNTGELFF. As DNA, the CDR3 is TGCAGTGCTAGCCCGATAGCGGGGGGGACCAACACCGGGGAGCTGTTTTTT.

This clonotype was observed at least ten times. The V gene is TRBV29-1, the J gene TRBJ2-3; 8 positions match TRBD1. J was trimmed by 0 bases and V by 6 bases; bases with no gene match: 5. Germline V gives CDR1 SQVTM, CDR2 ANQGSEA. The CDR3 length is 14 residues. The CDR3 DNA follows: TGCAGCGTGGGGGGACAGGAGAGCACAGATACGCAGTATTTT. It translates to CSVGGQESTDTQYF.

The rearrangement joins TRBV11-2 to TRBJ2-7, with 7 bases aligning to TRBD2. V was clipped by 5 bases and J by 2 bases; unmatched bases: 6. Germline loops: CDR1 SGHAT, CDR2 FQNNGV. The CDR3 is 14 amino acids. For the CDR3, the DNA is TGTGCCAGCAGCACAAACGGACTAGCCTACGAGCAGTACTTC. This gives the protein CASSTNGLAYEQYF. Supplemented by reference TRBV11-2 and TRBJ2-7, the full variable domain reads EAGVAQSPRYKIIEKRQSVAFWCNPISGHATLYWYQQILGQGPKLLIQFQNNGVVDDSQLPKDRFSAERLKGVDSTLKIQPAKLEDSAVYLCASSTNGLAYEQYFGPGTRLTVT.

V and J are TRBV2 and TRBJ2-1, with TRBD2 matching 9 bases. V gave up 6 bases and J gave up 7 bases; unmatched junction bases: 1. Germline CDR1 and CDR2: SNHLY and FYNNEI. CDR3 size: 12 residues. The chain's CDR3 is CASRGLANEQFF. The CDR3 DNA reads TGTGCCAGCAGGGGACTAGCTAATGAGCAGTTCTTC.

V and J are TRBV28 and TRBJ2-1; 8 bases fit TRBD1. The CDR3 covers 15 residues. Germline V gives CDR1 MDHEN, CDR2 SYDVKM. Trimming removed 6 bases from V and 5 bases from J; junction bases left unmatched: 9. CDR3 nucleotide sequence: TGTGCCAGCAGCCGACAGGGGTGGTTGGACAATGAGCAGTTCTTC. It yields the protein CASSRQGWLDNEQFF.

The genes are TRBV11-2 and TRBJ1-3, with D maybe TRBD1 (5 bases). Per the germline V gene, CDR1 is SGHAT and CDR2 is FQNNGV. Trimming left V 2 bases short and J 6 bases short, with 17 bases between. CDR3 length: 16 amino acids. The CDR3 loop reads CASSLRWGRIKNTIYF. The CDR3 DNA is TGTGCCAGCAGCTTACGTTGGGGCCGCATTAAAAACACCATATATTTT.

The chain carries TRBV10-3 and TRBJ1-1, with 10 bases aligning to TRBD1. The CDR3 is 14 residues long. Germline V lookup: CDR1 ENHRY, CDR2 SYGVKD. With V trimmed by 6 bases and J by 0 bases, 1 base remained unmatched. CDR3 nucleotide sequence: TGTGCCATCAGGACAGGGGGCATGAACACTGAAGCTTTCTTT. Amino acid sequence: CAIRTGGMNTEAFF.

This clonotype was recorded a few times. The rearrangement links TRBV28 to TRBJ2-3; 8 nucleotides align to TRBD2. J lost 5 bases, V lost 6 bases, and 10 bases had no gene match. CDR3 length: 15 residues. Germline V CDR1 and CDR2: MDHEN, SYDVKM. As DNA, the CDR3 is TGTGCCAGCAGCCCCGGGGGGGCCTCGGGAGATACGCAGTATTTT. It encodes CASSPGGASGDTQYF.

The sample holds a few counts of this clonotype. V and J are TRBV20-1 and TRBJ1-5; perhaps TRBD1 as D (5 bases). CDR3 size: 14 residues. V lost 3 bases and J lost 4, with 13 bases in between. CDR1 and CDR2 (germline): DFQATT, SNEGSKA (reference sequence). The CDR3, as DNA: TGCAGTGCTAGTTTACCAGGGAGAAATCAGCCCCAGCATTTT. It yields the protein CSASLPGRNQPQHF.

The rearrangement joins TRBV20-1 to TRBJ2-3; 9 bases line up with TRBD1. CDR1 and CDR2 from the germline V gene are DFQATT and SNEGSKA (reference sequence). With 2 bases clipped from V and 4 bases from J, the junction kept 4 bases outside the gene matches. CDR3 length: 14 amino acids. The CDR3 here is CSARRDRDADTQYF. In nucleotides, the CDR3 is TGCAGTGCTAGACGGGACAGGGACGCAGATACGCAGTATTTT.

This clonotype was seen just once. This chain uses TRBV12-3 or TRBV12-4 with TRBJ2-1; possibly TRBD1 for D (6 bases). The CDR3 is made up of 14 amino acids. V lost 8 bases and J lost 6, with 17 bases in between. The CDR3 DNA sequence: TGTGCCAGCCGGCCCGTGGCAGGGGTCAATGAGCAGTTCTTC. Translating it yields CASRPVAGVNEQFF.

This clonotype occurred many times. The V call is TRBV29-1, the J call TRBJ2-5; D not certain. Per the germline V gene, CDR1 is SQVTM and CDR2 is ANQGSEA. The CDR3 contains 12 residues. Trimming took off 4 bases at V and 1 base at J, with 7 bases between the two ends. The chain's CDR3 is CSVVPGQETQYF. CDR3 in DNA: TGCAGCGTTGTTCCAGGCCAAGAGACCCAGTACTTC.

There are a few counts of this clonotype. The chain joins TRBV20-1 to TRBJ1-5; D is unresolved. Germline values: CDR1 DFQATT, CDR2 SNEGSKA (reference sequence). The CDR3 spans 13 residues. V lost 1 base and J 6 bases, leaving 10 bases between the germline ends. The CDR3 is CSARGALAQPQHF. DNA of the CDR3: TGCAGTGCTAGAGGCGCGTTGGCTCAGCCCCAGCATTTT.

The rearrangement joins TRBV20-1 to TRBJ1-4; D remains unclear. The CDR3 totals 13 residues. CDR1 and CDR2 (germline): DFQATT, SNEGSKA (reference sequence). The chain's CDR3 is CTRPRTREEKLFF. The CDR3 region has the DNA TGCACCCGACCTCGGACGAGGGAGGAAAAACTGTTTTTT.

This clonotype was detected only a few times. The CDR3 reads CASSAGGQAWNEQYF. CDR3 coding DNA: TGTGCCAGCAGCGCCGGAGGACAGGCTTGGAACGAGCAGTACTTC. The chain recombines TRBV13 with TRBJ2-7, with TRBD1 identical over 7 bases. The ends lost 5 bases at V and 5 bases at J; junction bases unmatched: 12. The CDR3 is 15 residues long. Per germline, CDR1 PRHDT and CDR2 FYEKMQ (reference sequence).

CDR3 residues: CSARDLGGRPQHF. The CDR3 nucleotides read TGCAGTGCTAGAGACTTAGGGGGGAGGCCCCAGCATTTT. The chain recombines TRBV20-1 with TRBJ1-5, with D possibly TRBD1 on 6 matching bases. V lost 0 bases, J lost 9 bases, and 12 bases lay in between. CDR1 DFQATT and CDR2 SNEGSKA come from the germline V gene (reference sequence). CDR3 length equals 13 residues.

This chain connects TRBV20-1 to TRBJ2-1, with a weak D call TRBD2 (5 bases). Germline V gene lookup returns CDR1 DFQATT and CDR2 SNEGSKA (reference sequence). The CDR3 is 13 amino acids. Trimming took off 7 bases at V and 2 bases at J, with 12 bases between the two ends. CDR3 in amino acids: CSVKVGAYNEQFF. The CDR3, as DNA: TGCAGTGTCAAAGTCGGGGCCTACAATGAGCAGTTCTTC.

The chain carries TRBV10-3 and TRBJ2-5; TRBD1 matches at 9 bases. This CDR3 comprises 15 residues. Germline CDR1 reads ENHRY; CDR2 reads SYGVKD. The ends lost 5 bases at V and 5 bases at J; junction bases unmatched: 9. CDR3 nucleotide sequence: TGTGCCATCAGTCCGACAGGGGGAACGGGGGAGACCCAGTACTTC. This encodes CAISPTGGTGETQYF.

The V call is TRBV3-1, the J call TRBJ2-7; 10 bases match TRBD1. The V segment lost 1 base and the J segment 3 bases; nucleotides outside the gene matches: 0. CDR1 is LGHDT and CDR2 is YNNKEL in the germline V gene (reference sequence). There are 14 residues in the CDR3. The CDR3 region has the DNA TGTGCCAGCAGCCAAGGGACAGGGGGCTACGAGCAGTACTTC. Residues: CASSQGTGGYEQYF.